This T cell receptor beta chain was observed in a study of shared clonotypes between healthy human individuals. The naive CD8 population came from CD45RO-negative cells selected for CCR7, without terminally differentiated effector memory CD45RA+ cells. Some clones are missing from TCRdb's copy, which holds only in-frame ones; the method was immunoSEQ multiplex PCR. The sample contains just over 2,000,000 clones, about 95% of which appear only once. The CDR3 totals 13 residues. Per the germline V gene, CDR1 is SGDLS and CDR2 is YYNGEE. V was trimmed by 0 bases and J by 6 bases, leaving 10 bases between them.

The chain carries TRBV9 and TRBJ2-7; D uncertain. The sequence was collected from a man younger than 35 in good health. Input material: naive CD8+ T cells sorted from blood. The CDR3 DNA is TGTGCCAGCAGCGTAGGCCGAGAATCCGAGCAGTACTTC. It is translated as CASSVGRESEQYF.